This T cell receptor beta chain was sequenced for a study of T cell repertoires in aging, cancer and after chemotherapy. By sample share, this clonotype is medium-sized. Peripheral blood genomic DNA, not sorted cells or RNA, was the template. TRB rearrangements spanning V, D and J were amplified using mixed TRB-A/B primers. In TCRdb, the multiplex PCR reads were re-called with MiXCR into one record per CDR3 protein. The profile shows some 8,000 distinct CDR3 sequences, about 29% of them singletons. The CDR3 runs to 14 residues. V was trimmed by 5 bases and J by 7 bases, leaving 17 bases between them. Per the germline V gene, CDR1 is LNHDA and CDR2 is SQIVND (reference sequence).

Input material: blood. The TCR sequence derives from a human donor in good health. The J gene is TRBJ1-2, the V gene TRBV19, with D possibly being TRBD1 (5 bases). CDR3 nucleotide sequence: TGTGCCAGTAGTTCCCTCCGGGACTCAGGTGGCTACACCTTC. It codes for CASSSLRDSGGYTF. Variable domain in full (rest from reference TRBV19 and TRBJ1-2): DGGITQSPKYLFRKEGQNVTLSCEQNLNHDAMYWYRQDPGQGLRLIYYSQIVNDFQKGDIAEGYSVSREKKESFPLTVTSAQKNPTAFYLCASSSLRDSGGYTFGSGTRLTVV.